Below are 12 T cell receptor beta chains sequenced from a single sample in a study of cytomegalovirus exposure and HLA in healthy donors. The PCR had 60 Vbeta and 13 Jbeta primers. Data came from immunoSEQ multiplex PCR; TCRdb stores just in-frame clones and leaves some out. This sample has about 190,000 clones, with over 60% found just once. Sequencing input: PBMCs. The receptors originated from a woman between 25 and 40 years old in good health and CMV-seropositive.

V is TRBV18 and J is TRBJ1-2; D perhaps matches TRBD1 (5 bases). V lost 2 bases, J lost 4 bases, and 8 bases lay in between. CDR3 length: 13 amino acids. The germline gives CDR1 KGHSH, CDR2 LQKENI. The CDR3 spells CASSPGGVYGYTF. CDR3 sequence (DNA): TGTGCCAGCTCACCAGGGGGGGTCTATGGCTACACCTTC.

J is TRBJ2-1 and V is TRBV10-1, with D maybe TRBD2 (6 bases). Germline-derived CDR1 and CDR2 are WNHNN and SYGVQD (reference sequence). The CDR3 runs 16 residues. The V end lost 2 bases, the J end lost 9 bases, and 20 bases lay between the germline ends. For the CDR3, the DNA is TGCGCCAGCAGTGAGGGTACGGGACTTCGCATTGGTGAGCAGTTCTTC. This translates into CASSEGTGLRIGEQFF.

This chain connects TRBV2 to TRBJ1-2; D is uncertain. This CDR3 contains 13 residues. The V gene's germline CDR1 is SNHLY and CDR2 FYNNEI. V was clipped by 3 bases and J by 4 bases, with 9 bases between them. CDR3 in DNA: TGTGCCAGCAGTGATCAGGTCGGCTATGGCTACACCTTC. Its protein product is CASSDQVGYGYTF.

V is TRBV2 and J is TRBJ2-3, with TRBD2 as a possible D gene (5 bases). Trimming cost V 6 bases and J 1 base, with 17 bases left between them. Germline V gene sequence: CDR1 SNHLY, CDR2 FYNNEI. The CDR3 spans 16 residues. In nucleotides, the CDR3 is TGTGCCAGCAGCCCAACACAAGCGGCTCGCACAGATACGCAGTATTTT. This gives the protein CASSPTQAARTDTQYF.

V gene TRBV4-1 combines with J gene TRBJ1-4; D uncertain. Trimming cost V 3 bases and J 7 bases, with 12 bases left between them. The CDR3 consists of 14 residues. Germline V gives CDR1 MGHRA, CDR2 YSYEKL. CDR3 loop: CASSHPTLVEKLFF. Written as DNA, the CDR3 is TGCGCCAGCAGCCACCCGACACTAGTTGAAAAACTGTTTTTT.

The chain carries TRBV30 and TRBJ2-5, with unresolved D. Matching the DNA end better, TRBJ2-7 makes the J call doubtful. CDR1 is GTSNPN, CDR2 SVGIG, per germline (reference sequence). The CDR3 totals 12 residues. The CDR3 loop is CAWSLDPYEQYF. In DNA form, the CDR3 reads TGTGCCTGGAGTCTAGACCCCTACGAGCAGTACTTC.

The rearrangement links TRBV11-3 to TRBJ1-1; 7 bases map to TRBD1. The CDR3 runs 13 residues. The trim removed 5 bases at V and 3 bases at J, leaving 3 bases unmatched. CDR1 is SGHNT and CDR2 is YENEEA in the germline V gene. The CDR3 region has the DNA TGTGCCAGCAGCCGACAGGGCGACACTGAAGCTTTCTTT. This gives the protein CASSRQGDTEAFF.

This chain joins TRBV9 and TRBJ1-3; the D gene is possibly TRBD1 (6 bases). V dropped 0 bases and J dropped 2 bases, with 12 bases sitting between them. The length of the CDR3 is 16 residues. Germline V gene sequence: CDR1 SGDLS, CDR2 YYNGEE. CDR3 coding DNA: TGTGCCAGCAGCGTAGGAACAGGGAGGGCTGGAAACACCATATATTTT. It encodes CASSVGTGRAGNTIYF.

The CDR3: CASNPDTTDTQYF. In DNA form, the CDR3 reads TGCGCCAGCAACCCAGATACCACAGATACGCAGTATTTT. V and J are TRBV5-1 and TRBJ2-3; D is unresolved. CDR1 is SGHRS and CDR2 is YFSETQ in the germline V gene. The V end lost 6 bases, the J end lost 2 bases, and 10 bases lay between the germline ends. This CDR3 is built from 13 residues.

The rearrangement joins TRBV5-6 to TRBJ1-1; D uncertain. The CDR3 has 16 residues. V was cut by 0 bases and J by 1 base, with 13 bases left in between. Germline CDR1 SGHDT, CDR2 YYEEEE. Written as DNA, the CDR3 is TGTGCCAGCAGCTTGGATAGGAGGGATCGGAACACTGAAGCTTTCTTT. Amino acids: CASSLDRRDRNTEAFF.

The chain's CDR3 is CASSLGDNYRWGDTQYF. CDR3 nucleotides: TGCGCCAGCAGCTTGGGGGACAACTATCGATGGGGAGATACGCAGTATTTT. The chain employs TRBV5-1 and TRBJ2-3, with D possibly matching TRBD1 (6 bases). CDR1 SGHRS and CDR2 YFSETQ come from the germline V gene. The ends were cut back, 0 bases at V and 5 bases at J, with 19 bases in the middle. The CDR3 has 17 amino acids. The entire variable domain, with the rest obtained from reference TRBV5-1 and TRBJ2-3, is as follows: KAGVTQTPRYLIKTRGQQVTLSCSPISGHRSVSWYQQTPGQGLQFLFEYFSETQRNKGNFPGRFSGRQFSNSRSEMNVSTLELGDSALYLCASSLGDNYRWGDTQYFGPGTRLTVL.

The chain recombines TRBV18 with TRBJ2-7; 9 bases map to TRBD1. The CDR3 loop spans 15 amino acids. CDR1 is KGHSH and CDR2 is LQKENI in the germline V gene. Trimming cost V 1 base and J 5 bases; bases outside gene matches: 6. The CDR3, as DNA: TGTGCCAGCTCACCACGGGACAGGGTAGAAAACGAGCAGTACTTC. Translated: CASSPRDRVENEQYF.